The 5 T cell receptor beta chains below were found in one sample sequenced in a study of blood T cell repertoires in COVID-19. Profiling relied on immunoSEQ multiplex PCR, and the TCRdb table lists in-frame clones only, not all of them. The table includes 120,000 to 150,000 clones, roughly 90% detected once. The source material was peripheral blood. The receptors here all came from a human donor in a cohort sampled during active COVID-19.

CDR3 sequence: CASSVRLWASSYNEQFF. The CDR3 DNA reads TGTGCCAGCAGCGTTAGGCTTTGGGCCAGCTCCTACAATGAGCAGTTCTTC. The chain joins TRBV9 to TRBJ2-1; D is unclear. The CDR3 extends over 17 amino acids. Trimming left V 2 bases short and J 0 bases short, with 15 bases between. Per the germline V gene, CDR1 is SGDLS and CDR2 is YYNGEE. Looking up the rest from reference TRBV9 and TRBJ2-1 gives the full variable domain: DSGVTQTPKHLITATGQRVTLRCSPRSGDLSVYWYQQSLDQGLQFLIQYYNGEERAKGNILERFSAQQFPDLHSELNLSSLELGDSALYFCASSVRLWASSYNEQFFGPGTRLTVL.

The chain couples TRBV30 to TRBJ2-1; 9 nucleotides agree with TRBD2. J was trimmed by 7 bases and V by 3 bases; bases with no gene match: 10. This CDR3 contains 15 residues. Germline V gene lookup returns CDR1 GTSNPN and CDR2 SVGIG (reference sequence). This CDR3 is CAWRTSGGFLNEQFF. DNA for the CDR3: TGTGCCTGGAGAACCAGCGGGGGGTTTCTAAATGAGCAGTTCTTC.

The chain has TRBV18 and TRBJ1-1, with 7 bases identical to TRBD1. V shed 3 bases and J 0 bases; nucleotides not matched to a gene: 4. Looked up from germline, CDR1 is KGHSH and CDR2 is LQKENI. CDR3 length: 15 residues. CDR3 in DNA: TGTGCCAGCTCACCGACAGGGTTCATGAACACTGAAGCTTTCTTT. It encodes CASSPTGFMNTEAFF.

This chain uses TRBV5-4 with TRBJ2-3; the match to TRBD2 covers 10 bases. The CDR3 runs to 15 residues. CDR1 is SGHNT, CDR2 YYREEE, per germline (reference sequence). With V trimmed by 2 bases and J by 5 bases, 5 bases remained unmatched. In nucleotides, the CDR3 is TGTGCCAGCAGCTTAGCGGGGGGGCCTTTAGATACGCAGTATTTT. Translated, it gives CASSLAGGPLDTQYF.

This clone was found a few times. Here the CDR3 reads CASSQDKAVAGGGELFF. The DNA for the CDR3 is TGCGCCAGCAGCCAAGATAAGGCGGTAGCGGGGGGTGGGGAGCTGTTTTTT. The V and J genes are TRBV4-1 and TRBJ2-2; 10 nucleotides align to TRBD2. Germline values: CDR1 MGHRA, CDR2 YSYEKL. The CDR3 loop spans 17 amino acids. V gave up 0 bases and J gave up 8 bases; unmatched junction bases: 9.